The clone carrying this T cell receptor (beta chain) was seen a single time. This record belongs to a study of blood T cell repertoires in COVID-19. Background on the study: The United States, Italy and Spain provided the acute and convalescent COVID-19 samples. From T cells, B-cell-depleted T cells, or PBMCs came the material, which was cDNA or gDNA.

Under the authors' procedure: Nucleated cell counts were estimated from reference gene primer amplification. Sequenced by immunoSEQ multiplex PCR; TCRdb stores in-frame clones only, minus some. V, J and clone size were drawn from that table, and D and trimming were deduced from the DNA. The sample holds 97,000 or so clones, 87% seen once. The CDR3 runs 15 residues. After removal of 2 bases from V and 5 bases from J, the junction contained 6 bases not matched to a gene. Germline loops: CDR1 SGHNT, CDR2 YYREEE (reference sequence). V and J are TRBV5-4 and TRBJ2-1, with TRBD2 matching over 8 bases. The sequenced sample was peripheral blood. The source is a man aged 45-60 years with active COVID-19. DNA of the CDR3: TGTGCCAGCAGCTTTTTTAGCGGGGTAGACAATGAGCAGTTCTTC. Amino acids: CASSFFSGVDNEQFF. The whole variable domain, remainder taken from reference TRBV5-4 and TRBJ2-1, is ETGVTQSPTHLIKTRGQQVTLRCSSQSGHNTVSWYQQALGQGPQFIFQYYREEENGRGNFPPRFSGLQFPNYSSELNVNALELDDSALYLCASSFFSGVDNEQFFGPGTRLTVL.